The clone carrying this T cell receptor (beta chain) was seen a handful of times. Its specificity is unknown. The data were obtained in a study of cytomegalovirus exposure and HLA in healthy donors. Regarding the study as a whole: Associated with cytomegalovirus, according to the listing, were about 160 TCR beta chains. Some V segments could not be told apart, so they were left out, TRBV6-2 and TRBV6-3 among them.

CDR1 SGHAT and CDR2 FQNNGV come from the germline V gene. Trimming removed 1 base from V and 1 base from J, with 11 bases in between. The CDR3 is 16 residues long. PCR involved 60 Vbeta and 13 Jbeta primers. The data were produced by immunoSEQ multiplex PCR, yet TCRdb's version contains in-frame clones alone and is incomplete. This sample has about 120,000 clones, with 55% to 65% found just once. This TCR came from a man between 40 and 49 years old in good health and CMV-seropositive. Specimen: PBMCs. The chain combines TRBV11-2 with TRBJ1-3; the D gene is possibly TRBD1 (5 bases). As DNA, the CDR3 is TGTGCCAGCAGCTTAGGGGGGGACGGTTCTGGAAACACCATATATTTT. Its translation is CASSLGGDGSGNTIYF. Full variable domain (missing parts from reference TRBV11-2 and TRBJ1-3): EAGVAQSPRYKIIEKRQSVAFWCNPISGHATLYWYQQILGQGPKLLIQFQNNGVVDDSQLPKDRFSAERLKGVDSTLKIQPAKLEDSAVYLCASSLGGDGSGNTIYFGEGSWLTVV.